A selection of T cell receptor beta chains follows, all from one sample in a study of HIV-infected patients and healthy controls. TCRdb itself ran the 5' RACE reads through MiXCR, one entry per CDR3 protein. This sample has 6,000 to 8,000 distinct CDR3 sequences, with about 10% found just once. This sample comprised blood, obtained before antiretroviral therapy. These receptors originate from an adult with HIV infection. Each CDR3 is given with its conserved first and last residue. Fields, in order: CDR3 protein, CDR3 DNA, clone size, V gene, D gene, J gene. The D gene is left open where the match is weak. Where a row states a size, it is once, few, many or the class of an expanded clone; other rows omit it.

CDR3 protein: CSAEDKSYEKLFF; CDR3 DNA: TGCAGTGCCGAAGACAAATCTTATGAAAAACTGTTTTTT; clone size: medium-sized; V gene: TRBV20-1; D gene: -; J gene: TRBJ1-4
CDR3 protein: CASSDSPNTEAFF; CDR3 DNA: TGTGCCAGCAGCGATTCCCCGAACACTGAAGCTTTCTTT; clone size: -; V gene: TRBV9; D gene: -; J gene: TRBJ1-1
CDR3 protein: CASSLLKTGANQPQHF; CDR3 DNA: TGTGCCAGCAGTTTGCTAAAGACAGGGGCCAATCAGCCCCAGCATTTT; clone size: many; V gene: TRBV27; D gene: TRBD1; J gene: TRBJ1-5
CDR3 protein: CASSSQGDTEAFF; CDR3 DNA: TGTGCCAGCAGTTCACAGGGAGACACTGAAGCTTTCTTT; clone size: medium-sized; V gene: TRBV7-9; D gene: -; J gene: TRBJ1-1
CDR3 protein: CASSLVYKNIQYF; CDR3 DNA: TGTGCCAGCAGCTTAGTGTATAAGAACATTCAGTACTTC; clone size: -; V gene: TRBV7-2; D gene: -; J gene: TRBJ2-4
CDR3 protein: CASSLTGSGANVLTF; CDR3 DNA: TGTGCCAGCAGCCTCACAGGCTCTGGGGCCAACGTCCTGACTTTC; clone size: medium-sized; V gene: TRBV7-2; D gene: -; J gene: TRBJ2-6
CDR3 protein: CASSQEGGLSGYTF; CDR3 DNA: TGTGCCAGCAGCCAAGAAGGAGGGCTCTCTGGCTACACCTTC; clone size: medium-sized; V gene: TRBV3-1; D gene: -; J gene: TRBJ1-2
CDR3 protein: CASSQIQGLANTEAFF; CDR3 DNA: TGTGCCAGCAGTCAAATACAGGGGTTAGCTAACACTGAAGCTTTCTTT; clone size: many; V gene: TRBV12-3/TRBV12-4; D gene: TRBD1; J gene: TRBJ1-1
CDR3 protein: CASSQETGLDQETQYF; CDR3 DNA: TGCGCCAGCAGCCAAGAAACGGGCCTTGACCAAGAGACCCAGTACTTC; clone size: few; V gene: TRBV4-1; D gene: -; J gene: TRBJ2-5
CDR3 protein: CASTRGQPQETQYF; CDR3 DNA: TGTGCCAGCACCAGAGGACAGCCCCAAGAGACCCAGTACTTC; clone size: few; V gene: TRBV7-9; D gene: -; J gene: TRBJ2-5
CDR3 protein: CSAPRAAEQYF; CDR3 DNA: TGCAGTGCTCCCAGGGCTGCCGAGCAGTACTTC; clone size: many; V gene: TRBV20-1; D gene: -; J gene: TRBJ2-7
CDR3 protein: CSAMTGVNTEAFF; CDR3 DNA: TGCAGCGCCATGACAGGGGTGAACACTGAAGCTTTCTTT; clone size: many; V gene: TRBV29-1; D gene: TRBD1; J gene: TRBJ1-1
CDR3 protein: CASSPPSGRLYEQYF; CDR3 DNA: TGCGCCAGCAGCCCCCCTAGCGGGAGGCTCTACGAGCAGTACTTC; clone size: medium-sized; V gene: TRBV5-1; D gene: TRBD2; J gene: TRBJ2-7
CDR3 protein: CASSPGQGEKLFF; CDR3 DNA: TGTGCCAGCAGTCCGGGACAGGGTGAAAAACTGTTTTTT; clone size: few; V gene: TRBV12-3/TRBV12-4; D gene: TRBD1; J gene: TRBJ1-4
CDR3 protein: CASSPTGGRADTQYF; CDR3 DNA: TGTGCCAGCAGTCCGACAGGGGGCAGGGCAGATACGCAGTATTTT; clone size: -; V gene: TRBV28; D gene: TRBD1; J gene: TRBJ2-3
CDR3 protein: CASSSTGAYGYTF; CDR3 DNA: TGTGCCAGCAGTTCCACAGGGGCCTATGGCTACACCTTC; clone size: -; V gene: TRBV12-3/TRBV12-4; D gene: TRBD1; J gene: TRBJ1-2
CDR3 protein: CASSLNRQPGEKLFF; CDR3 DNA: TGTGCCAGTAGTCTTAATCGGCAGCCGGGGGAAAAACTGTTTTTT; clone size: many; V gene: TRBV19; D gene: -; J gene: TRBJ1-4
CDR3 protein: CASSLREGPDTQYF; CDR3 DNA: TGTGCCAGCAGCTTGCGGGAGGGCCCGGATACGCAGTATTTT; clone size: many; V gene: TRBV7-8; D gene: TRBD2; J gene: TRBJ2-3
CDR3 protein: CASSRTNTEAFF; CDR3 DNA: TGTGCCAGCAGCCGAACGAACACTGAAGCTTTCTTT; clone size: medium-sized; V gene: TRBV7-3; D gene: -; J gene: TRBJ1-1